Listed below are T cell receptor beta chains from one sample, sequenced in a study of control samples from healthy donors and cancer patients. Libraries were prepared by immunoSEQ multiplex PCR; TCRdb keeps only in-frame clonotypes and omits some of them. There are fewer than 120,000 clones in the sample; around nine tenths occur only once, and roughly 4% lies in the top ten. Sequenced input: PBMCs. The receptors derive from a woman in her fifties or sixties with lung cancer. The CDR3 runs from the conserved cysteine through the conserved F or W. Each record gives: J gene, clone size, D gene, V gene, CDR3 DNA, CDR3 protein. A D gene is named only where the DNA matches it firmly. Not all rows give a size; the values are once, few, many and, for expanded clones, a class.

j_call: TRBJ2-7; clone_size: NA; d_call: NA; v_call: TRBV18; cdr3_nt: TGTGCCAGCTCACCAGGTTCCGCCCTGGACTACGAGCAGTACTTC; cdr3_aa: CASSPGSALDYEQYF
j_call: TRBJ2-6; clone_size: NA; d_call: NA; v_call: TRBV5-5; cdr3_nt: TGTGCCAGCAGCATGGGAGACTCTGGGGCCAACGTCCTGACTTTC; cdr3_aa: CASSMGDSGANVLTF
j_call: TRBJ2-7; clone_size: NA; d_call: TRBD2; v_call: TRBV19; cdr3_nt: TGTGCCAGTAGTACCTTCCCTAGCGGGAGAGGGTACGAGCAGTACTTC; cdr3_aa: CASSTFPSGRGYEQYF
j_call: TRBJ1-1; clone_size: NA; d_call: TRBD1; v_call: TRBV9; cdr3_nt: TGTGCCAGCAGGGGGGACAGAACTGAAGCTTTCTTT; cdr3_aa: CASRGDRTEAFF
j_call: TRBJ1-1; clone_size: NA; d_call: NA; v_call: TRBV9; cdr3_nt: TGTGCCAGCAGCGTAGGGGAAGCGAACACTGAAGCTTTCTTT; cdr3_aa: CASSVGEANTEAFF
j_call: TRBJ1-5; clone_size: NA; d_call: NA; v_call: TRBV21-1; cdr3_nt: TGTGCCAGCAGCTACAAAGGGGTATGGGTCGATAGCAATCAGCCCCAGCATTTT; cdr3_aa: CASSYKGVWVDSNQPQHF
j_call: TRBJ1-3; clone_size: once; d_call: NA; v_call: TRBV10-3; cdr3_nt: TGTGCCTCCTCAAACAGGGACCCGACCGCTGGAAACACCATATATTTT; cdr3_aa: CASSNRDPTAGNTIYF
j_call: TRBJ2-7; clone_size: NA; d_call: NA; v_call: TRBV27; cdr3_nt: TGTGCCAGCAGCAGGAACACGGGCAGTTCCTACGAGCAGTACTTC; cdr3_aa: CASSRNTGSSYEQYF
j_call: TRBJ2-3; clone_size: NA; d_call: TRBD1; v_call: TRBV5-4; cdr3_nt: TGTGCCAGCAGCCGAATCGGACAGGGGGCCGATACGCAGTATTTT; cdr3_aa: CASSRIGQGADTQYF
j_call: TRBJ1-2; clone_size: NA; d_call: TRBD1; v_call: TRBV3-1/TRBV3-2; cdr3_nt: TGTGCCAGCAGCCAAGGGGACAGATTCCACTTCTATGGCTACACCTTC; cdr3_aa: CASSQGDRFHFYGYTF
j_call: TRBJ1-2; clone_size: once; d_call: TRBD1; v_call: TRBV19; cdr3_nt: TGTGCCAGTATCGGCCAGGGGGCCCTATACTATGGCTACACCTTC; cdr3_aa: CASIGQGALYYGYTF
j_call: TRBJ1-2; clone_size: NA; d_call: NA; v_call: TRBV7-2; cdr3_nt: TGTGCCAGCAGGGCCGGGGGTGGTAGCTATGGCTACACCTTC; cdr3_aa: CASRAGGGSYGYTF
j_call: TRBJ1-2; clone_size: NA; d_call: NA; v_call: TRBV9; cdr3_nt: TGTGCCAGCAGCGTAGGCCGGGGCTTTAACTATGGCTACACCTTC; cdr3_aa: CASSVGRGFNYGYTF
j_call: TRBJ2-5; clone_size: NA; d_call: TRBD2; v_call: TRBV7-9; cdr3_nt: TGTGCCAGCAGCCCCGGTAAGGGGAGCGGGAGGGTCCGAGAGACCCAGTACTTC; cdr3_aa: CASSPGKGSGRVRETQYF
j_call: TRBJ1-1; clone_size: once; d_call: NA; v_call: TRBV5-6; cdr3_nt: TGTGCCAGCAGCTTGGGAGGGGTCACTGAAGCTTTCTTT; cdr3_aa: CASSLGGVTEAFF
j_call: TRBJ2-3; clone_size: NA; d_call: NA; v_call: TRBV5-1; cdr3_nt: TGCGCCAGCAGCTCCTCAGGGAGGTGGTCAGGGGTCAGCACAGATACGCAGTATTTT; cdr3_aa: CASSSSGRWSGVSTDTQYF
j_call: TRBJ2-7; clone_size: NA; d_call: NA; v_call: TRBV12-5; cdr3_nt: TGTGCTAGTGGTTTGGTGGCCGGTCCTTCCTACGAGCAGTACTTC; cdr3_aa: CASGLVAGPSYEQYF
j_call: TRBJ2-2; clone_size: NA; d_call: TRBD1; v_call: TRBV7-2; cdr3_nt: TGTGCCAGCAGCTTAGAGTATAACAGGGGAGTGGTCGGGGAGCTGTTTTTT; cdr3_aa: CASSLEYNRGVVGELFF
j_call: TRBJ1-2; clone_size: NA; d_call: NA; v_call: TRBV12-3/TRBV12-4; cdr3_nt: TGTGCCAGCAGTTCGAACTATAACTATGGCTACACCTTC; cdr3_aa: CASSSNYNYGYTF
j_call: TRBJ1-1; clone_size: NA; d_call: NA; v_call: TRBV9; cdr3_nt: TGTGCCAGCAGCGTAGTGGGGAGTCACCCGGCCCAGGGGGCTTTCTTT; cdr3_aa: CASSVVGSHPAQGAFF
j_call: TRBJ2-1; clone_size: NA; d_call: NA; v_call: TRBV5-4; cdr3_nt: TGTGCCAGCAGCTTGGCGGGGGGCGACGGCACGTTCTTC; cdr3_aa: CASSLAGGDGTFF
j_call: TRBJ1-1; clone_size: NA; d_call: NA; v_call: TRBV28; cdr3_nt: TGTGCCAGCACCGGGGTAAGAGGGGACACTGAAGCTTTCTTT; cdr3_aa: CASTGVRGDTEAFF